This T cell receptor (beta chain) was captured in a study of blood T cell repertoires in COVID-19. Study context: The United States, Italy and Spain provided the acute and convalescent COVID-19 samples. Nucleic acid was either cDNA or gDNA, and it came from T cells, B-cell-depleted T cells, or PBMCs.

Germline CDR1 reads ENHRY; CDR2 reads SYGVKD. This CDR3 is built from 14 residues. The V gene lost 3 bases and the J gene lost 4 bases, with 9 bases spanning the gap. Authors' methods: How many nucleated cells were present was estimated from reference gene primer amplification. Clones were sequenced by immunoSEQ multiplex PCR, and TCRdb holds only the in-frame ones, with some missing. V and J calls and clone size are as listed in that table; D and trimming were resolved from the DNA. The table has fewer than 15,000 clones, roughly 89% seen once. The rearrangement joins TRBV10-3 to TRBJ2-2; a possible D gene is TRBD1 (5 bases). Sample: peripheral blood. The source of this sequence is a man aged 50 or older with active COVID-19. CDR3 in DNA: TGTGCCATCAGTGACCAGGGTGGCACCGGGGAGCTGTTTTTT. This codes for CAISDQGGTGELFF.